These 12 T cell receptor beta chains share one sample of origin, sequenced in a study of blood T cell repertoires in COVID-19. Using immunoSEQ multiplex PCR, the repertoire was profiled, and TCRdb retains in-frame clones only, with some absent. The sample consists of some 150,000 clones, around 83% of them appearing once. Sequenced: peripheral blood. The receptors come from a middle-aged man with acute or convalescent COVID-19.

The chain uses TRBV4-1 and TRBJ1-6, with D hard to call. Trimming left V 2 bases short and J 5 bases short, with 10 bases between. The CDR3 has 15 amino acids. CDR1 and CDR2 (germline): MGHRA, YSYEKL. The CDR3: CASSQIQSNNSPLHF. The CDR3 DNA is TGCGCCAGCAGCCAAATACAGAGTAATAATTCACCCCTCCACTTT.

V is TRBV7-9 and J is TRBJ2-3; TRBD1 agrees at 8 bases. The CDR3 totals 15 residues. CDR1 and CDR2 from the germline V gene are SEHNR and FQNEAQ (reference sequence). V was pared by 11 bases and J by 1 base, with 11 bases of the junction left unmatched. For the CDR3, the DNA is TGTGCCGGCAAACTCCCGGACAGGGGCACAGATACGCAGTATTTT. This codes for CAGKLPDRGTDTQYF.

This clone was found a few times. The chain uses TRBV11-2 and TRBJ2-3; the match to TRBD2 covers 8 bases. The CDR3 contains 18 residues. The V and J ends lost 0 bases and 2 bases, in that order; junction bases with no gene match: 10. The V gene's germline CDR1 is SGHAT and CDR2 FQNNGV. The CDR3 here is CASSLDIKTGGHTDTQYF. In DNA form, the CDR3 reads TGTGCCAGCAGCTTAGATATCAAAACGGGGGGGCACACAGATACGCAGTATTTT.

The V gene is TRBV5-1, the J gene TRBJ1-2, with 11 bases that match TRBD1. Germline lookup yields CDR1 SGHRS and CDR2 YFSETQ. The CDR3 spans 15 residues. The V segment lost 2 bases and the J segment 5 bases; nucleotides outside the gene matches: 5. For the CDR3, the DNA is TGCGCCAGCAGCTTAGGGACAGGGGGGATATATGGCTACACCTTC. Amino acid sequence: CASSLGTGGIYGYTF.

This sequence joins TRBV11-3 and TRBJ2-3, with 7 bases fitting TRBD1. V lost 4 bases, J lost 7 bases, and 8 bases stayed unmatched. This CDR3 region has 14 residues. Germline lookup yields CDR1 SGHNT and CDR2 YENEEA. CDR3 amino acids: CASSYDRVRNTQYF. The CDR3 coding sequence is TGTGCCAGCAGCTACGACAGGGTGAGAAATACGCAGTATTTT.

J is TRBJ1-3 and V is TRBV7-9; 9 bases match TRBD1. The CDR3 extends over 18 amino acids. V was clipped by 6 bases and J by 3 bases; unmatched bases: 15. Germline lookup yields CDR1 SEHNR and CDR2 FQNEAQ (reference sequence). This CDR3 reads CASRSSYSGTGFGNTIYF. CDR3 sequence (DNA): TGTGCCAGCAGATCATCGTACTCCGGGACAGGGTTTGGAAACACCATATATTTT.

The V and J genes are TRBV13 and TRBJ2-2; TRBD1 matches at 7 bases. J gave up 4 bases and V 4 bases, and 3 bases lay outside the gene matches. The germline gives CDR1 PRHDT, CDR2 FYEKMQ (reference sequence). This CDR3 region has 14 residues. The DNA for the CDR3 is TGTGCCAGCAGCTGGGGACAGAGCACCGGGGAGCTGTTTTTT. Translation: CASSWGQSTGELFF.

The chain uses TRBV19 and TRBJ1-1; 10 bases line up with TRBD1. The CDR3 runs 13 residues. V trimming: 6 bases; J trimming: 8 bases; junction bases outside the gene matches: 6. The germline CDR1 and CDR2 sequences are LNHDA and SQIVND (reference sequence). For the CDR3, the DNA is TGTGCCAGTAGGGATGACAGGGGGCGGGAAGCTTTCTTT. Its protein is CASRDDRGREAFF.

The chain is built from TRBV6-5 and TRBJ1-6; D gene ambiguous. Germline CDR1 is MNHEY and CDR2 is SVGAGI. The CDR3 is 13 residues long. V was trimmed by 8 bases and J by 13 bases, leaving 18 bases between them. In nucleotides, the CDR3 is TGTGCCAGCGGCCCCCCGAGCGCTTCGCCCCTCCACTTT. Amino acids: CASGPPSASPLHF.

The chain combines TRBV7-2 with TRBJ2-2; weak D call: TRBD1 (5 bases). CDR1 and CDR2 (germline): SGHTA, FQGNSA. The CDR3 has 16 residues. V dropped 3 bases and J dropped 6 bases, with 17 bases sitting between them. The CDR3 region is CASSFRSATAPGELFF. CDR3 nucleotide sequence: TGTGCCAGCAGCTTTAGGTCAGCGACAGCTCCCGGGGAGCTGTTTTTT. Drawing the rest from reference TRBV7-2 and TRBJ2-2, the complete variable domain is GAGVSQSPSNKVTEKGKDVELRCDPISGHTALYWYRQSLGQGLEFLIYFQGNSAPDKSGLPSDRFSAERTGGSVSTLTIQRTQQEDSAVYLCASSFRSATAPGELFFGEGSRLTVL.

V is TRBV7-9 and J is TRBJ1-3; D is unclear. The germline CDR1 and CDR2 sequences are SEHNR and FQNEAQ (reference sequence). The ends were cut back, 7 bases at V and 2 bases at J, with 9 bases in the middle. CDR3 size: 13 residues. The CDR3 DNA reads TGTGCCAGCACCCCGGGGACTGGAAACACCATATATTTT. This sequence encodes CASTPGTGNTIYF.

The chain uses TRBV30 and TRBJ1-5, with TRBD1 matching 7 bases. This CDR3 contains 15 residues. The V and J ends lost 0 bases and 6 bases, in that order; junction bases with no gene match: 8. CDR1 GTSNPN and CDR2 SVGIG come from the germline V gene (reference sequence). The CDR3 region is CAWSVGAGGSQPQHF. The CDR3 DNA sequence: TGTGCCTGGAGTGTAGGGGCAGGGGGGAGTCAGCCCCAGCATTTT.